These 3 T cell receptor beta chains share one sample of origin, sequenced in a study of blood T cell repertoires in COVID-19. Repertoires were generated with immunoSEQ multiplex PCR, while TCRdb's copy carries only in-frame clones and drops some. The sample consists of approximately 290,000 clones, approximately 90% of them appearing once. The sample consisted of peripheral blood. The origin of the receptors is a young man with active or convalescent COVID-19.

This rearrangement joins TRBV3-1 (or the pseudogene TRBV3-2) to TRBJ2-2; D may be TRBD1 (7 bases). The CDR3 length is 15 residues. CDR1 is LGHDT, CDR2 YNNKEL, per germline (reference sequence). Trimming left V 1 base short and J 6 bases short, with 12 bases between. This CDR3 is CASSQGQGLPGELFF. Here the CDR3 DNA reads TGTGCCAGCAGCCAAGGACAGGGACTTCCCGGGGAGCTGTTTTTT.

The chain joins TRBV18 to TRBJ1-6, with 7 bases that match TRBD1. CDR3 length: 15 amino acids. V trimming: 3 bases; J trimming: 7 bases; junction bases outside the gene matches: 6. The germline CDR1 and CDR2 sequences are KGHSH and LQKENI. CDR3 in DNA: TGTGCCAGCTCACCTCTCGGGACAGTAAATTCACCCCTCCACTTT. Translation gives CASSPLGTVNSPLHF.

The chain links TRBV2 to TRBJ2-7, with TRBD2 matching 11 bases. The CDR3 covers 15 residues. Germline lookup yields CDR1 SNHLY and CDR2 FYNNEI. J was trimmed by 6 bases and V by 6 bases; bases with no gene match: 10. The CDR3 is CASRATSGRWGEQYF. Here the CDR3 DNA reads TGTGCCAGCAGGGCTACTAGCGGGAGATGGGGCGAGCAGTACTTC.